Below are 8 T cell receptor beta chains sequenced from a single sample in a study of siplizumab effects on memory and regulatory T cells. TCRdb's copy holds only in-frame clones and misses some; the assay was immunoSEQ multiplex PCR. This table holds more than 60,000 clones, 93% found once. The specimen sequenced was CD8+ T cells sorted from blood. All receptors derive from a human donor in good health.

The chain uses TRBV7-9 and TRBJ2-1, with a tentative D call TRBD1 (6 bases). The CDR3 is 15 residues long. Trimming took 4 bases from V and 7 from J, leaving 17 bases between them. CDR1 SEHNR and CDR2 FQNEAQ come from the germline V gene (reference sequence). The DNA of the CDR3 is TGTGCCAGCAGCTCCTCGCAGGGGAAGTATAATGAGCAGTTCTTC. Translated, it gives CASSSSQGKYNEQFF.

In the case of this clone: The identical CDR3 is also encoded by other nucleotide sequences in the sample. The V and J genes are TRBV19 and TRBJ1-1, with D possibly TRBD1 on 5 matching bases. The V gene's germline CDR1 is LNHDA and CDR2 SQIVND (reference sequence). V lost 6 bases, J lost 8 bases, and 13 bases lay in between. The CDR3 is made up of 12 amino acids. The CDR3 sequence: CASSMGGTEAFF. The CDR3, as DNA: TGTGCCAGTAGCATGGGGGGAACCGAAGCTTTCTTT.

The chain couples TRBV16 to TRBJ1-3, with D possibly TRBD1 on 6 matching bases. This CDR3 has 15 residues. The V gene lost 4 bases and the J gene lost 3 bases, with 13 bases spanning the gap. The germline gives CDR1 KGHSY, CDR2 FQNENV. CDR3 nucleotides: TGTGCCAGCAGCCCACCCACGGACAGTGGAAACACCATATATTTT. The encoded protein is CASSPPTDSGNTIYF.

Only one count was recorded for this clone. The chain joins TRBV10-3 to TRBJ1-3; the D gene is possibly TRBD1 (6 bases). Germline V gene lookup returns CDR1 ENHRY and CDR2 SYGVKD. The CDR3 runs to 14 residues. The germline V and J ends were trimmed by 9 bases and 2 bases, with 14 bases remaining between them. For the CDR3, the DNA is TGTGCCATTTCACAGGGCTCACCTGGAAACACCATATATTTT. This codes for CAISQGSPGNTIYF.

V gene TRBV4-1 combines with J gene TRBJ2-3; 7 positions match TRBD2. The V gene's germline CDR1 is MGHRA and CDR2 YSYEKL. The V gene end was trimmed by 1 base and the J gene end by 6 bases; junction bases not matched to a gene: 4. This CDR3 has 14 amino acids. This CDR3 is CASSQVGGWDTQYF. CDR3 bases: TGCGCCAGCAGCCAAGTGGGAGGGTGGGATACGCAGTATTTT.

The chain carries TRBV14 and TRBJ2-2; D not resolved. Trimming shortened V by 4 bases and J by 2 bases, and 8 bases separated the two germline ends. Germline CDR1 reads SGHDN; CDR2 reads FVKESK. This CDR3 is built from 14 residues. As DNA, the CDR3 is TGTGCCAGCAGCCCATGGTCTAACACCGGGGAGCTGTTTTTT. Protein product: CASSPWSNTGELFF.

The chain carries TRBV4-3 and TRBJ1-1; D ambiguous. The CDR3 has 17 amino acids. V was shortened by 0 bases and J by 0 bases, with 14 bases between the two germline ends. Per germline, CDR1 LGHNA and CDR2 YSLEER. The CDR3 protein is CASSQDFFLPLNTEAFF. CDR3 nucleotide sequence: TGCGCCAGCAGCCAAGATTTCTTTTTACCCTTGAACACTGAAGCTTTCTTT.

This chain joins TRBV9 and TRBJ2-1; D may be TRBD1 or TRBD2 (5 bases each). Germline V CDR1 and CDR2: SGDLS, YYNGEE. The CDR3 loop spans 17 amino acids. V gave up 0 bases and J gave up 8 bases, with 21 bases separating them. CDR3 DNA sequence: TGTGCCAGCAGCGTAGACCCAAGCGAGGGGTATGGCGATGAGCAGTTCTTC. Translating it yields CASSVDPSEGYGDEQFF.